The 13 T cell receptor beta chains in this list originate from one sample, sequenced in a study of T cell clonality in common variable immunodeficiency. Using immunoSEQ multiplex PCR, the repertoire was profiled, and TCRdb retains in-frame clones only, with some absent. The repertoire has 40,000 to 50,000 clones, none seen only once; the ten largest take about 5.9%. Sequencing was performed on peripheral blood mononuclear cells. These receptors originate from a person between 18 and 75 years old in good health.

Of note for this clone: The CDR3 is cut off 3 residues early in the read; its end comes from the germline J gene. V is TRBV7-2 and J is TRBJ1-2; no clear D gene. The CDR3 spans 13 residues. CDR1 is SGHTA, CDR2 FQGNSA, per germline. CDR3 in amino acids: CASSLNPLYDYTF. CDR3 DNA (partial): TGTGCCAGCAGCTTAAATCCGCTCTACGAC.

This clone appeared many times. The read comes to an end 3 residues before the CDR3 does, leaving the germline J gene to fill in the end. The chain recombines TRBV5-6 with TRBJ2-7, with a tentative D call TRBD1 (5 bases). This CDR3 has 13 residues. The V gene's germline CDR1 is SGHDT and CDR2 YYEEEE. V was cut by 0 bases and J by 4 bases, with 8 bases left in between. The sequenced CDR3 bases are TGTGCCAGCAGCTTGGGCAGGGCTTACGAG. Amino acid sequence: CASSLGRAYE. The full CDR3 reads CASSLGRAYEQYF.

This clone showed up many times. Sequencing ends 3 residues short of the CDR3 end; the germline J gene provides the rest. The genes are TRBV7-2 and TRBJ2-3, with TRBD2 as a possible D gene (5 bases). Per germline, CDR1 SGHTA and CDR2 FQGNSA. The V end lost 2 bases, the J end lost 2 bases, and 11 bases lay between the germline ends. The CDR3 consists of 15 residues. The DNA read from the CDR3 is TGTGCCAGCAGCTTAAGCGGTACGACCACAGATACG. Protein product: CASSLSGTTTDT. The whole CDR3 is CASSLSGTTTDTQYF.

This clone was recorded at least ten times. The CDR3 is CASSINFGQGEGYTF. CDR3 DNA (partial): TGTGCCAGCAGCATCAACTTCGGACAGGGAGAAGGC. The V and J genes are TRBV7-9 and TRBJ1-2; the match to TRBD1 covers 8 bases. The read gets to within 3 residues of the CDR3 end, and the germline J gene fills in the rest. CDR3 length: 15 residues. CDR1 is SEHNR and CDR2 is FQNEAQ in the germline V gene (reference sequence). Combining the CDR3 with reference TRBV7-9 and TRBJ1-2 gives the whole variable domain DTGVSQNPRHKITKRGQNVTFRCDPISEHNRLYWYRQTLGQGPEFLTYFQNEAQLEKSRLLSDRFSAERPKGSFSTLEIQRTEQGDSAMYLCASSINFGQGEGYTFGSGTRLTVV.

Only a few counts were recorded for this clone. A single base separates this from a much larger clone, so it may be a read error. CDR3 bases read: TGTGCCAGCAGTGCCTCGCCGGGGGGGCGTAATTCACCA. Its translation: CASSASPGGRNSP. The whole CDR3 is CASSASPGGRNSPLFF. This chain joins TRBV6-2 or TRBV6-3 and TRBJ1-4; D perhaps matches TRBD1 (6 bases). Read data end 3 residues before the CDR3 end; the end is taken from the germline J gene. The CDR3 has 16 amino acids. Germline values: CDR1 MNHEY, CDR2 SVGEGT.

In its sample, this clone was seen many times. The missing CDR3 end, 3 residues past where the read stops, is filled in from the germline J gene. The V and J genes are TRBV5-4 and TRBJ1-1, with 7 bases matching TRBD1. CDR1 is SGHNT and CDR2 is YYREEE in the germline V gene (reference sequence). Losses at the gene ends were 4 bases for V and 5 bases for J; bases not matched to a gene: 5. The CDR3 has 13 residues. The sequenced CDR3 bases are TGTGCCAGCAGCGCAGGGGGATTGACTGAA. The encoded protein is CASSAGGLTE. The whole CDR3 protein reads CASSAGGLTEAFF.

The sample holds many counts of this clone. The read stops 3 residues short of the end of the CDR3; the missing end is completed from the germline J gene. J is TRBJ1-6 and V is TRBV6-1; a possible D gene is TRBD1 (5 bases). CDR3 size: 14 residues. V dropped 1 base and J dropped 7 bases, with 8 bases sitting between them. Germline CDR1 reads MNHNS; CDR2 reads SASEGT. CDR3 DNA, as far as it was read: TGTGCCAGCAGTGAAGTGCGGGGGAATTCACCC. This codes for CASSEVRGNSP. The whole CDR3 reads CASSEVRGNSPLHF.

This clone has a count of ten or more. The sequence runs out 3 residues before the end of the CDR3; the remainder is reconstructed from the germline J gene. The chain uses TRBV30 and TRBJ1-2, with D unresolved. V lost 8 bases, J lost 4 bases, and 11 bases lay in between. This CDR3 contains 11 residues. Germline-derived CDR1 and CDR2 are GTSNPN and SVGIG (reference sequence). The CDR3: CARTRAYGYTF. Incomplete CDR3 DNA: TGTGCCAGAACAAGGGCCTATGGC.

With respect to this clone: The sequence runs out 3 residues before the end of the CDR3; the remainder is reconstructed from the germline J gene. V and J are TRBV2 and TRBJ1-6; the D is unclear. The CDR3 extends over 11 amino acids. Germline-derived CDR1 and CDR2 are SNHLY and FYNNEI. This CDR3 is CAARFNSPLHF. CDR3 bases read: TGTGCAGCGAGATTTAATTCACCC.

This clone was found many times. The read gets to within 3 residues of the CDR3 end, and the germline J gene fills in the rest. V usage is TRBV30 and J usage is TRBJ1-6; D is possibly TRBD1 (5 bases). The CDR3 is made up of 14 amino acids. V was cut by 4 bases and J by 3 bases, with 10 bases left in between. The V gene's germline CDR1 is GTSNPN and CDR2 SVGIG (reference sequence). The CDR3 bases that were read are TGTGCCTGGACCGGTGACAGCTATAATTCACCC. It codes for CAWTGDSYNSP. The entire CDR3 is CAWTGDSYNSPLHF.

The table lists this clone with many counts. The read terminates 3 residues before the CDR3 end, so the remaining end is supplied by the germline J gene. V and J are TRBV30 and TRBJ2-3; 8 bases agree with TRBD2. With 2 bases clipped from V and 3 bases from J, the junction kept 7 bases outside the gene matches. The CDR3 extends over 15 amino acids. Germline CDR1 reads GTSNPN; CDR2 reads SVGIG (reference sequence). CDR3 DNA, as far as it was read: TGTGCCTGGAGTTCCCCCGGGGGGGTTACAGATACG. Protein sequence: CAWSSPGGVTDT. The complete CDR3 sequence is CAWSSPGGVTDTQYF.

This clone occurred many times. The missing CDR3 end, 3 residues past where the read stops, is filled in from the germline J gene. The chain links TRBV6-2 or TRBV6-3 to TRBJ2-1; perhaps TRBD2 as D (5 bases). V dropped 7 bases and J dropped 9 bases, with 10 bases sitting between them. This CDR3 spans 11 amino acids. Germline CDR1 MNHEY, CDR2 SVGEGT. The CDR3 sequence is CASNLSGEQFF. The CDR3 DNA, read in part, is TGTGCCAGCAACCTAAGCGGTGAG.

This clone has ten or more counts. A much larger clone differs by one base, so this may be a read error. From the germline J gene comes the end of the CDR3, since the read stops 3 residues before it. The rearrangement links TRBV5-1 to TRBJ2-5; 12 nucleotides line up with TRBD2. Germline V gene sequence: CDR1 SGHRS, CDR2 YFSETQ. The CDR3 runs to 16 residues. The sequenced CDR3 bases are TGCGCCAGCAGCCCAGGACTAGCGGGGACCACAGATACC. Translated, it gives CASSPGLAGTTDT. The complete CDR3 reads CASSPGLAGTTDTQYF.